The present TCR beta chain was sequenced within a study of blood T cell repertoires in COVID-19 (dated by TCRdb to the early 2020s). Broadly, across the study: Samples covering the acute and convalescent phases of COVID-19 were provided by collaborators in the United States, Italy and Spain. The material from the prospective study consisted of cDNA or gDNA derived from T cells, B-cell-depleted T cells, or PBMCs. Subjects who had been exposed to COVID-19, were actively infected with it, or had recovered from it provided the deeply sampled blood TCRbeta repertoires that made up the dataset. The repertoires were released in a freely available public database intended as a resource for research on the immune response to SARS-CoV-2. The samples were drawn from two sources: the first 160 participants of the ongoing ImmuneRACE study, and fewer than 1,500 subjects contributed by 6 global collaborators. Nearly every sample came with metadata listing a de-identified subject ID, COVID-19 status, age in years and sex. Where available, HLA class I and class II types were taken from metadata supplied by the sample provider and were not determined by assay-based typing.

Enrolling through a virtual design, the prospective study's participants ranged in age from roughly 18 to 90 years and lived across 20 to 25 United States geographic areas. To assign participants to cohorts, the prospective study relied on clinical history that participants themselves reported in a screening survey and a study questionnaire. Each participant in the prospective study had whole blood, serum and a nasopharyngeal or oropharyngeal swab collected by mobile phlebotomists. Participants in the prospective study had the option to provide additional blood draws and questionnaires over a roughly 2-month period. Before DNA extraction, blood samples from the prospective study were shipped at room temperature or frozen. According to the germline V gene, CDR1 reads LGHNA and CDR2 reads YSLEER. The junction carries 17 bases between V and J, which are trimmed by 1 base and 5 bases respectively. There are 16 amino acids in the CDR3, from cysteine to phenylalanine inclusive. Left in the record is the CDR3 DNA by itself, 48 bases read in frame from the first base.

General findings and caveats noted by the study authors: Clinical and demographic metadata were provided uncurated, with the amount varying by source and participant.

TCRbeta CDR3 regions were amplified from genomic DNA by means of the immunoSEQ Assay, a bias-controlled multiplex PCR. The source study handled its data this way. Within the assay, amplification of reference gene primers was used to estimate how many nucleated cells each sample contained. To quantify the absolute abundance of each unique TCRbeta CDR3 rearrangement, sequence reads were collapsed and filtered. Productive Simpson clonality was computed per sample as the square root of Simpson's diversity index over productive rearrangements. The source is immuneACCESS, and TCRdb retained only in-frame sequences with V and J called. Part of the clones is not carried over; for the studies checked, unresolved V genes explain less than half of this, and the remainder is unexplained. D and trimming were read from the DNA, whereas the V and J calls and clone size are those reported in that table. The sample table contains approximately 260,000 clones; only one count was recorded for approximately 88% of them. The ten biggest clones cover 0.95% to 1.5% of the sample.

With respect to this clone: What this receptor recognizes is not known. Base qualities are not at hand, and no much larger clone is one base apart.

This chain joins TRBV4-3 to TRBJ2-5; too little of a D gene remains to name it. Sequencing used PBMCs or T cells enriched from blood (not recorded which). The source is a woman aged 40 to 50 with acute COVID-19. The CDR3 reads as follows: CASSQGASALGETQYF. The nucleotide sequence is TGCGCCAGCAGCCAAGGAGCGAGTGCTCTCGGGGAGACCCAGTACTTC.